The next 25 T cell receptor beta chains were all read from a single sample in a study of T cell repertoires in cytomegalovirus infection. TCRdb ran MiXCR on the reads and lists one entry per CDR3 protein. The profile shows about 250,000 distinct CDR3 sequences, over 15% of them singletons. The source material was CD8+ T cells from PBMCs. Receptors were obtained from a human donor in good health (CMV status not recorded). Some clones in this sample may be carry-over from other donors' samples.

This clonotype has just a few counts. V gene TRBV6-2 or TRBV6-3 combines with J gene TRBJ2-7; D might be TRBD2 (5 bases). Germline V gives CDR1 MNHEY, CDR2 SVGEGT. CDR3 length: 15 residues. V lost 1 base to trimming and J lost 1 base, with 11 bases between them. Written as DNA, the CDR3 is TGTGCCAGCAGTTACTTCTACGGGGTATCCTACGAGCAGTACTTC. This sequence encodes CASSYFYGVSYEQYF.

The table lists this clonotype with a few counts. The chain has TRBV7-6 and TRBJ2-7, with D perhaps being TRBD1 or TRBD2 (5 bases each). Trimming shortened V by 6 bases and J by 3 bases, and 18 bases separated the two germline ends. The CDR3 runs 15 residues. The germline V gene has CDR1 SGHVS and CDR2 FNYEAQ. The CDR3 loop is CASSVPGAWDYEQYF. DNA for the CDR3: TGTGCCAGCAGTGTTCCCGGGGCATGGGACTACGAGCAGTACTTC.

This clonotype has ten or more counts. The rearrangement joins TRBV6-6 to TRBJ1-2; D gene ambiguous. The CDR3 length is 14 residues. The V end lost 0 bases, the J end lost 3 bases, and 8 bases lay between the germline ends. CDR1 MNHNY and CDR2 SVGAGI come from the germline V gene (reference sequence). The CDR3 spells CASSYSTAYYGYTF. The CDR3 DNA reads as TGTGCCAGCAGTTACTCGACGGCCTACTATGGCTACACCTTC.

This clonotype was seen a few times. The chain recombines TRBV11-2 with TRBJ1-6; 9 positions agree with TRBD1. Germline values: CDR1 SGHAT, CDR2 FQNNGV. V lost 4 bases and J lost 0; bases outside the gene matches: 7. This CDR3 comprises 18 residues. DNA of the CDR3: TGTGCCAGCAGCTCAAACAGGGGGCTGAGCTCCTATAATTCACCCCTCCACTTT. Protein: CASSSNRGLSSYNSPLHF.

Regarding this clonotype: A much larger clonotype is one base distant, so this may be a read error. CDR3 DNA sequence: TGTGCCAGCAGCTTAGCGGCAGGGGGGGCGTTTGCCGCCGGGGAGCTGTTTTTT. Translation gives CASSLAAGGAFAAGELFF. This chain joins TRBV7-6 and TRBJ2-2, with D perhaps matching TRBD1 or TRBD2 (7 bases each). This CDR3 has 18 amino acids. Per germline, CDR1 SGHVS and CDR2 FNYEAQ. The V and J ends lost 0 bases and 6 bases respectively, with 20 bases between them.

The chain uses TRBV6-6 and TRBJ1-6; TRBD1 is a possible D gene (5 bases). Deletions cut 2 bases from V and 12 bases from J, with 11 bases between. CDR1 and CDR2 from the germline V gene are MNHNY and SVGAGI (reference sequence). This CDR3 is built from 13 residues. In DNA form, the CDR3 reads TGTGCCAGCAGTTACGGGGGAGTCGAACCCCTCCACTTT. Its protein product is CASSYGGVEPLHF.

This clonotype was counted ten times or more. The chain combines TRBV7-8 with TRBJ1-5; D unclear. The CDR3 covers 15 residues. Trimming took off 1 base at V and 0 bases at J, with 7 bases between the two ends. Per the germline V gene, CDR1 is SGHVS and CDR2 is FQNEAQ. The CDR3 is CASSLGGNSNQPQHF. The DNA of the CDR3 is TGTGCCAGCAGCTTAGGTGGTAATAGCAATCAGCCCCAGCATTTT.

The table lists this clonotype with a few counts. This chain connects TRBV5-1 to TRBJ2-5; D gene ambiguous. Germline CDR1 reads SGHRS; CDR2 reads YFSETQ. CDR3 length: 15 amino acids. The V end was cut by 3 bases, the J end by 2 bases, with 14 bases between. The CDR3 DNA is TGCGCCAGCAGCTCGGGCCCGGGTGGTCAAGAGACCCAGTACTTC. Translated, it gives CASSSGPGGQETQYF.

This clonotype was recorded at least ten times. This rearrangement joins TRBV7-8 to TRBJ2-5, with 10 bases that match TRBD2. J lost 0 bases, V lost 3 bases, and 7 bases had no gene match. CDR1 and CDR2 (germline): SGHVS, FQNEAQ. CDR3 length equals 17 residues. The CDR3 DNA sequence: TGTGCCAGCAGCTTGAACGGAGGACTAGCGGACCAAGAGACCCAGTACTTC. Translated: CASSLNGGLADQETQYF. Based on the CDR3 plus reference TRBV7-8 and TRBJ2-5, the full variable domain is GAGVSQSPRYKVAKRGQDVALRCDPISGHVSLFWYQQALGQGPEFLTYFQNEAQLDKSGLPSDRFFAERPEGSVSTLKIQRTQQEDSAVYLCASSLNGGLADQETQYFGPGTRLLVL.

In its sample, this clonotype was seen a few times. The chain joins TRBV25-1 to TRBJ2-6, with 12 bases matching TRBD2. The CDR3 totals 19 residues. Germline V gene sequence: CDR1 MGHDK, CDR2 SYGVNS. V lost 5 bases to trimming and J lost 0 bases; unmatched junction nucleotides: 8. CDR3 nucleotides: TGTGCCAGCAGTCTAGGACTAGCGGGGACCCACTCTGGGGCCAACGTCCTGACTTTC. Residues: CASSLGLAGTHSGANVLTF.

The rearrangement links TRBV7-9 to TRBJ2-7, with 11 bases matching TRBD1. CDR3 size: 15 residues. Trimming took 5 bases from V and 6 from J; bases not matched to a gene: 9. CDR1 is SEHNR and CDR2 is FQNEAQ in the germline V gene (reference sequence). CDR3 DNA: TGTGCCAGCAGCGACGGGACAGGGGGATGGCCCGAGCAGTACTTC. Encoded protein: CASSDGTGGWPEQYF.

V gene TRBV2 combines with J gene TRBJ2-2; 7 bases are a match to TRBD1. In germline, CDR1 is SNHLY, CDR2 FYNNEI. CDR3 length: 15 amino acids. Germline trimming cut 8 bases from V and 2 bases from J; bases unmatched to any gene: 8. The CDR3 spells CASASGTVNTGELFF. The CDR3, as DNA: TGTGCCAGCGCTTCCGGGACAGTCAACACCGGGGAGCTGTTTTTT.

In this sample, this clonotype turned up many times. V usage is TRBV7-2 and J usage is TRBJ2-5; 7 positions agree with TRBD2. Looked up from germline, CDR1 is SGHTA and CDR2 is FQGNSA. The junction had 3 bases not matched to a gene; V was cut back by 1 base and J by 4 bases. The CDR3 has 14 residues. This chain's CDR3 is CASSLVLAAETQYF. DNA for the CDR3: TGTGCCAGCAGCTTAGTGCTAGCGGCAGAGACCCAGTACTTC.

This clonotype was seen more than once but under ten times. In DNA form, the CDR3 reads TGTGCCACCAGCAGACAGGGCGTTATGTACACTGAAGCTTTCTTT. It specifies CATSRQGVMYTEAFF. The chain recombines TRBV15 with TRBJ1-1; maybe TRBD1 (5 bases). This CDR3 has 15 residues. The V gene's germline CDR1 is LNHNV and CDR2 YYDKDF (reference sequence). Trimming left V 2 bases short and J 3 bases short, with 13 bases between.

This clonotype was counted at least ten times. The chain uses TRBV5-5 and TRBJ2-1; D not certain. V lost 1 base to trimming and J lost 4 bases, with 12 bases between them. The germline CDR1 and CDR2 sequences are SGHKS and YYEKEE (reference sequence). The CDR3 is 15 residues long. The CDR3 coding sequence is TGTGCCAGCAGCTTGCGAATCACAGATTACAATGAGCAGTTCTTC. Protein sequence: CASSLRITDYNEQFF.

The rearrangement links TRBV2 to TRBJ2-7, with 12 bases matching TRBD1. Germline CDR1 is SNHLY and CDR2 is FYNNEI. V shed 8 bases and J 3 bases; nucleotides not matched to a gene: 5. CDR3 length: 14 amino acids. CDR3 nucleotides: TGTGCCAGCGGGACAGGGGGCGAGAACTACGAGCAGTACTTC. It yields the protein CASGTGGENYEQYF.

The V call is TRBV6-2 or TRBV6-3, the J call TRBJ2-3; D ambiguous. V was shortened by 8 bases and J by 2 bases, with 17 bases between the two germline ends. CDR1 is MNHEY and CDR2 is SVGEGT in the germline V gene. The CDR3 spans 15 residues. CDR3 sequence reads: CASSLLSFNTDTQYF. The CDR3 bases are TGTGCCAGCTCTCTGCTATCCTTCAACACAGATACGCAGTATTTT.

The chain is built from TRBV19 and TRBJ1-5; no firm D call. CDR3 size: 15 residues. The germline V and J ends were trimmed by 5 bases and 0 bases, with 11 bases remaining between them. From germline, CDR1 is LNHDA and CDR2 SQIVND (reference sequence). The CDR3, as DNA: TGTGCCAGTAGTGTCTACGGAGATAGCAATCAGCCCCAGCATTTT. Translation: CASSVYGDSNQPQHF.

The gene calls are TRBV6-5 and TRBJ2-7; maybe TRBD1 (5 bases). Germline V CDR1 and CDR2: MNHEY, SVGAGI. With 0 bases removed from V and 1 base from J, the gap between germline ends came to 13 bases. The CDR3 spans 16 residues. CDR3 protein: CASSYSMAGPSYEQYF. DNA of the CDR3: TGTGCCAGCAGTTACTCGATGGCAGGGCCGTCCTACGAGCAGTACTTC.

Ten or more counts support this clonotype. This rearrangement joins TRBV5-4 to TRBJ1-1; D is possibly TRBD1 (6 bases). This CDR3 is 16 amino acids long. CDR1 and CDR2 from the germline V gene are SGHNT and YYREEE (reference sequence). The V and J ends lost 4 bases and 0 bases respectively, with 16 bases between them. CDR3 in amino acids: CASSLPGTGMNTEAFF. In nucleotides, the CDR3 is TGTGCCAGCAGCCTCCCGGGTACAGGGATGAACACTGAAGCTTTCTTT.

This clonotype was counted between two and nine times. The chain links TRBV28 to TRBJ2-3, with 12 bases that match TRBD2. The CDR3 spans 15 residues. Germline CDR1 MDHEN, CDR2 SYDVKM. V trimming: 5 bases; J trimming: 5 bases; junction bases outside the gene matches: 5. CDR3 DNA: TGTGCCAGCAGTCCTCTAGCGGGGGGGGTAGATACGCAGTATTTT. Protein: CASSPLAGGVDTQYF.

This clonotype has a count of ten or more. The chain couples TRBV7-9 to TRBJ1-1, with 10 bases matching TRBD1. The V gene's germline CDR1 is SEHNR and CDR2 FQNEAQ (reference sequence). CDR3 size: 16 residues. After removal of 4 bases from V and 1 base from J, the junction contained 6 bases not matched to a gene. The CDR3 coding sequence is TGTGCCAGCAGCTGGACAGGGGGAACAGAGAACACTGAAGCTTTCTTT. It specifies CASSWTGGTENTEAFF.

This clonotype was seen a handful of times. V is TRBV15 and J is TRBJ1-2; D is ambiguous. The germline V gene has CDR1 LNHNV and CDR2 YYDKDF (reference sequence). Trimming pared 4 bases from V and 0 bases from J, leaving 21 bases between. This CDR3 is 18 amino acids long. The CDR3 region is CATSTLTETSRANYGYTF. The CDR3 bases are TGTGCCACCAGCACCCTTACCGAGACCTCTAGGGCTAACTATGGCTACACCTTC.

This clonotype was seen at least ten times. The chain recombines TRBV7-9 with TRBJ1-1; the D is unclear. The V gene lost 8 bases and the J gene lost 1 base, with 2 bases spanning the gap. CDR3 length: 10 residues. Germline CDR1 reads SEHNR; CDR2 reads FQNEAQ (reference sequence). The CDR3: CASANTEAFF. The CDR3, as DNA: TGTGCCAGCGCGAACACTGAAGCTTTCTTT.

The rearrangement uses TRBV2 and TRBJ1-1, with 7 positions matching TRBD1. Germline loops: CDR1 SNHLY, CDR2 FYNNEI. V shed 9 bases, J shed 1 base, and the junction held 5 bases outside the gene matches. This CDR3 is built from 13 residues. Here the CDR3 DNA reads TGTGCCAGGACGGACAGGCGGAACACTGAAGCTTTCTTT. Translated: CARTDRRNTEAFF.